This is a list of T cell receptor beta chains from one sample in a study of post-analysis software for immune sequencing data. One entry per CDR3 protein, called by TCRdb with MiXCR from the PCR reads. This repertoire shows more than 500,000 distinct CDR3 sequences, around 36% found once; its top ten account for about 5.6%. Sequenced: blood. These receptor sequences come from a girl aged 2-17 years with multiple sclerosis. The CDR3 runs from the conserved cysteine through the conserved F or W.

TRBJ2-3,TRBV19,CASSIGSSTDTQYF
TRBJ2-5,TRBV19,CASTEPGATSKQYF
NA,TRBV29-1,CSVLTGGSTNEQYF
TRBJ1-4,TRBV20-1,CSARDPRVATNEKLFF
TRBJ2-1,TRBV20-1,CSARGGGDWGEQFF
NA,TRBV5-1,CASRVLDEQYF
TRBJ2-7,TRBV29-1,CSVEVAGLGSYEQYF
TRBJ1-1,TRBV11-2,CASSLVPGIGTEAFF
TRBJ2-5,TRBV10-3,CAISGSRETQYF
TRBJ2-1,TRBV20-1,CSARDLAGGTYNEQFF
TRBJ2-5,TRBV29-1,CSVLAGGYQETQYF
TRBJ2-2,TRBV11-2,CASSLGRGAYNTGELFF
TRBJ2-3,TRBV7-9,CASSSHTTSADTQYF
TRBJ1-1,TRBV7-8,CASIHVTGGTEAFF
TRBJ2-4,TRBV11-2,CASSLNIIPDFSLGAKNIQYF
TRBJ2-1,TRBV15,CATSRTSTGSSYNEQFF
TRBJ2-5,TRBV11-3,CASSSTAEETQYF